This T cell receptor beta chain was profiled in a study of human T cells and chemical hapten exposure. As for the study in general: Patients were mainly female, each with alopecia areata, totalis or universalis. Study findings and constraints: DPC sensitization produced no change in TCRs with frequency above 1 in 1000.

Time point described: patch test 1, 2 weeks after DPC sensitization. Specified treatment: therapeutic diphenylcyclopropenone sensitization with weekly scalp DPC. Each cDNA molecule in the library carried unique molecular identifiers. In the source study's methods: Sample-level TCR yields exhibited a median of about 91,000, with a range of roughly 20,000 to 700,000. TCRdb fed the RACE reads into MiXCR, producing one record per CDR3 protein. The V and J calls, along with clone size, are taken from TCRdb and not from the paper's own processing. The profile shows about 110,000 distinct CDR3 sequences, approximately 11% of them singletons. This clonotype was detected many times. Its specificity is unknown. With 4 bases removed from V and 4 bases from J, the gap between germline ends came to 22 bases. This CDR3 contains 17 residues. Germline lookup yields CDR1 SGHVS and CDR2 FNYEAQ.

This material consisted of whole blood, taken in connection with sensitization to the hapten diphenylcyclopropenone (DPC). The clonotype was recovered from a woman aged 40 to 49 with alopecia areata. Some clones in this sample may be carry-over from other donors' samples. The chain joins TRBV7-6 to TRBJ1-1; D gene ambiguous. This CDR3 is CASSSPSSGIRGTEAFF. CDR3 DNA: TGTGCCAGCAGCTCCCCCAGCTCCGGGATACGGGGCACTGAAGCTTTCTTT.